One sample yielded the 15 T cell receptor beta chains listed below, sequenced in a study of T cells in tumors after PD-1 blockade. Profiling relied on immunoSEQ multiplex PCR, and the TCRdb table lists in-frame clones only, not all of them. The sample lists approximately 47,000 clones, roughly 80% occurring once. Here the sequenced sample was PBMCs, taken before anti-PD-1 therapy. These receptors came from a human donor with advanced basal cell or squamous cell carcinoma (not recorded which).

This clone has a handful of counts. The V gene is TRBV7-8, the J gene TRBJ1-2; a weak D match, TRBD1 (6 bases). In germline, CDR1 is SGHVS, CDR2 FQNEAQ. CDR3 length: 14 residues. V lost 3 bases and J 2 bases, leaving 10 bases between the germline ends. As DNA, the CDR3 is TGTGCCAGCAGCTTCGGGACACAAAACTATGGCTACACCTTC. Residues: CASSFGTQNYGYTF.

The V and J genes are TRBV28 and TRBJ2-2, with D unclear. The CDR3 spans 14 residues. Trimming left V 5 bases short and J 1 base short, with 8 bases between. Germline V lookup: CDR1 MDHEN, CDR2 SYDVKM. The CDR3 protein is CASSRPRNTGELFF. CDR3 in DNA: TGTGCCAGCAGTAGGCCGAGGAACACCGGGGAGCTGTTTTTT.

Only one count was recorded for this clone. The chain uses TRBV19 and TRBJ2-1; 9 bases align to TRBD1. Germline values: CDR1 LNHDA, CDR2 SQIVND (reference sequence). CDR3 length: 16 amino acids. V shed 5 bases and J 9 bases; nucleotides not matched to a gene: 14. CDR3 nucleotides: TGTGCCAGTAGTTATTTGGGACAGGGAATTAGGAGTGAGCAGTTCTTC. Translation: CASSYLGQGIRSEQFF.

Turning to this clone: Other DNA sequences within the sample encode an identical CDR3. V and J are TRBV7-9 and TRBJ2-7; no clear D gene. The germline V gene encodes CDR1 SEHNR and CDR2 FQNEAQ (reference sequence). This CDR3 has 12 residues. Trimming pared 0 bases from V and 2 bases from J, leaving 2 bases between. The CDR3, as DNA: TGTGCCAGCAGCTTAGCGACCTACGAGCAGTACTTC. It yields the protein CASSLATYEQYF.

CDR3 sequence reads: CASSLVAREDTQYF. CDR3 nucleotides: TGTGCCAGCAGCTTGGTGGCCAGGGAAGATACGCAGTATTTT. This chain uses TRBV5-5 with TRBJ2-3; possible D gene TRBD1, 5 bases. Trimming left V 0 bases short and J 5 bases short, with 10 bases between. The CDR3 contains 14 residues. Germline assignment: CDR1 SGHKS and CDR2 YYEKEE (reference sequence).

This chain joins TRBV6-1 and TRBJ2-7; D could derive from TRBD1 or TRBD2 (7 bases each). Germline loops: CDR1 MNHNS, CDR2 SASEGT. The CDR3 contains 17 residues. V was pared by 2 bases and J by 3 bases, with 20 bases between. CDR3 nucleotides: TGTGCCAGCAGTGAATCCCTGACAGGGAGCGGGGTCTACGAGCAGTACTTC. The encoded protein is CASSESLTGSGVYEQYF.

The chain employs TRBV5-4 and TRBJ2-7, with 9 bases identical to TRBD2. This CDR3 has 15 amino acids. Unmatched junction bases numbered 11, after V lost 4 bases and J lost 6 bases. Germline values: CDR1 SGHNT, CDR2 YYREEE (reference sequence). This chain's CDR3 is CASSPRVAGVGEQYF. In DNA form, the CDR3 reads TGTGCCAGCAGCCCCCGGGTAGCGGGGGTCGGCGAGCAGTACTTC.

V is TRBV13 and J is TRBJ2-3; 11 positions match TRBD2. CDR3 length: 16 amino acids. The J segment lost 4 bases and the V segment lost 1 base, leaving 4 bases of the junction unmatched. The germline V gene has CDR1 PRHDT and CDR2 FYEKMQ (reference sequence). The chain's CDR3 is CASSLVTSGRSDTQYF. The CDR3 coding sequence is TGTGCCAGCAGCTTAGTAACTAGCGGGAGATCAGATACGCAGTATTTT.

In DNA form, the CDR3 reads TGTGCCAGCAGCTTGGAGGGGGTTTCCGAGCAGTACTTC. As protein: CASSLEGVSEQYF. The chain joins TRBV5-4 to TRBJ2-7, with D tentatively TRBD1 (6 bases). This CDR3 has 13 residues. CDR1 is SGHNT, CDR2 YYREEE, per germline (reference sequence). V was pared by 0 bases and J by 6 bases, with 10 bases between.

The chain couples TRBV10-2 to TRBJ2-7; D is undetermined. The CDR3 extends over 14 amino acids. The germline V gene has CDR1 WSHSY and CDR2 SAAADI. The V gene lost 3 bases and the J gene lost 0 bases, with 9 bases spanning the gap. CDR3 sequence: CASSDILSSYEQYF. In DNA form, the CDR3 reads TGCGCCAGCAGTGATATACTTAGCTCCTACGAGCAGTACTTC.

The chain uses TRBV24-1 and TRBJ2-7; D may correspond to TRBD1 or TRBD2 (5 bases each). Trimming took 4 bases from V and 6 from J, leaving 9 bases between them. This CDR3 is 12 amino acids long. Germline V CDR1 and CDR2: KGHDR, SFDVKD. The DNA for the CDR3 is TGTGCCACCAGTGAGCCGGGGCTCGAGCAGTACTTC. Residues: CATSEPGLEQYF.

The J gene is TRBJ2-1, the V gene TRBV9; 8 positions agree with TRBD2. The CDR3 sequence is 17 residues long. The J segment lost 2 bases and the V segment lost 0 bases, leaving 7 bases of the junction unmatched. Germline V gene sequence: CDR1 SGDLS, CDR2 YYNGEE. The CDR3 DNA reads TGTGCCAGCAGCGTAGTGGCGGGGGGCACCACCTACAATGAGCAGTTCTTC. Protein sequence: CASSVVAGGTTYNEQFF.

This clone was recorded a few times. The CDR3 reads CASRITSTNNNEQFF. In nucleotides, the CDR3 is TGTGCCAGCAGGATTACTAGCACAAACAACAATGAGCAGTTCTTC. The V gene is TRBV28, the J gene TRBJ2-1, with a possible D match to TRBD2 (6 bases). Between the trimmed V and J ends, which lost 6 bases and 5 bases, there was a span of 17 bases. CDR1 is MDHEN, CDR2 SYDVKM, per germline. The CDR3 has 15 amino acids.

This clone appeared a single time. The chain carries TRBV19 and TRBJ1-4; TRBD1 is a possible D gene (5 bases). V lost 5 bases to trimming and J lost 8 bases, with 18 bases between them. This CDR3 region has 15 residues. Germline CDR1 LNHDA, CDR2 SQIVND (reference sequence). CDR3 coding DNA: TGTGCCAGTAGTCTCCGGACACTAACCATCGAAAAACTGTTTTTT. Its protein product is CASSLRTLTIEKLFF.

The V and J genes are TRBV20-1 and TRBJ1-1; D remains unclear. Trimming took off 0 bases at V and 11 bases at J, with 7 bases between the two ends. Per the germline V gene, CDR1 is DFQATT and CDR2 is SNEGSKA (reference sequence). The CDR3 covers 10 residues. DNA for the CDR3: TGCAGTGCTAGAGATCGATCGGCTTTCTTT. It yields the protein CSARDRSAFF.